This T cell receptor beta chain was retrieved from a study of T cell changes during pregnancy in multiple sclerosis. CDR3 length: 12 amino acids. CDR1 is SQVTM, CDR2 ANQGSEA, per germline. Trimming cost V 7 bases and J 2 bases, with 11 bases left between them. Using immunoSEQ multiplex PCR, the repertoire was profiled, and TCRdb retains in-frame clones only, with some absent. Of around 50,000 clones detected, around 90% appear once; the ten largest clones hold about 0.61%. Sequencing used CD4+ T cells from peripheral blood mononuclear cells, obtained after pregnancy. The source of this sequence is a female donor in good health, enrolled as a control in a pregnancy study. The gene calls are TRBV29-1 and TRBJ1-2, with D perhaps TRBD1 (6 bases). For the CDR3, the DNA is TGCAGCGCAAGAACAGGGAACTATGGCTACACCTTC. This encodes CSARTGNYGYTF.